The next 28 T cell receptor beta chains were all read from a single sample in a study of cytomegalovirus exposure and HLA in healthy donors (dated by TCRdb to the late 2010s). Libraries were constructed by the immunoSEQ multiplex PCR assay. For the multiplex PCR, a mixture combining 60 forward primers for TCR Vbeta segments and 13 reverse primers for TCR Jbeta segments was used. What TCRdb holds here is the immuneACCESS table cut down to in-frame rearrangements. Part of the clones is not present; checked against another copy, under half of the missing clones reflect an unresolved V gene, and the others are unexplained. This sample's records show tens of thousands of clones. 3% to 4% of the sample is taken by the ten largest. Sequences were obtained from PBMCs. The receptors stem from a man aged 18 to 30 in good health and CMV-seropositive.

This chain links TRBV2 with TRBJ1-2; D ambiguous. V gave up 4 bases and J gave up 3 bases, with 9 bases separating them. Germline loops: CDR1 SNHLY, CDR2 FYNNEI. The CDR3 has 13 amino acids. CDR3 residues: CASSGGPYYGYTF. In DNA, the CDR3 is TGTGCCAGCAGTGGAGGGCCGTACTATGGCTACACCTTC.

This chain links TRBV4-2 with TRBJ2-1; TRBD2 might be the D (6 bases). Per germline, CDR1 LGHNA and CDR2 YNFKEQ. The CDR3 has 15 amino acids. V was shortened by 4 bases and J by 3 bases, with 13 bases between the two germline ends. The CDR3 sequence is CASSPDYSGYNEQFF. CDR3 DNA sequence: TGTGCCAGCAGCCCGGACTATAGCGGCTACAATGAGCAGTTCTTC.

As DNA, the CDR3 is TGTGCCACCAGCAGGACAGGACAGGGGGCGAATAATTCACCCCTCCACTTT. This encodes CATSRTGQGANNSPLHF. The chain uses TRBV15 and TRBJ1-6; 11 bases fit TRBD1. Germline lookup yields CDR1 LNHNV and CDR2 YYDKDF (reference sequence). V gave up 3 bases and J gave up 5 bases; unmatched junction bases: 6. The CDR3 sequence is 17 residues long.

The V and J genes are TRBV5-1 and TRBJ2-2, with 12 bases aligning to TRBD2. J was trimmed by 4 bases and V by 4 bases; bases with no gene match: 14. CDR1 SGHRS and CDR2 YFSETQ come from the germline V gene. The CDR3 length is 19 residues. CDR3 residues: CASSPRILAGGSSTGELFF. DNA of the CDR3: TGCGCCAGCAGCCCGCGCATACTAGCGGGGGGCTCTTCCACCGGGGAGCTGTTTTTT.

The rearrangement uses TRBV6-1 and TRBJ2-1; 14 nucleotides line up with TRBD2. Germline values: CDR1 MNHNS, CDR2 SASEGT. This CDR3 is 15 amino acids long. V dropped 6 bases and J dropped 7; count of bases not matched to a gene: 5. The DNA for the CDR3 is TGTGCCAGCAGCGGACTAGCGGGGGGAGGTAATGAGCAGTTCTTC. It is translated as CASSGLAGGGNEQFF.

The V call is TRBV18, the J call TRBJ1-3; TRBD1 matches 9 bases. The CDR3 runs 16 residues. Unmatched junction bases numbered 4, after V lost 3 bases and J lost 1 base. Germline V gives CDR1 KGHSH, CDR2 LQKENI. The CDR3 protein is CASSPTGTGSGNTIYF. The CDR3, as DNA: TGTGCCAGCTCACCCACCGGGACAGGGTCTGGAAACACCATATATTTT.

The J gene is TRBJ1-2, the V gene TRBV15; TRBD1 matches at 7 bases. The junction had 6 bases not matched to a gene; V was cut back by 0 bases and J by 5 bases. This CDR3 contains 15 residues. Germline loops: CDR1 LNHNV, CDR2 YYDKDF (reference sequence). The CDR3 reads CATSREPTGLYGYTF. CDR3 sequence (DNA): TGTGCCACCAGCAGAGAACCGACAGGGCTGTATGGCTACACCTTC.

V and J are TRBV19 and TRBJ1-5; 8 bases align to TRBD1. V dropped 7 bases and J dropped 7; count of bases not matched to a gene: 12. The CDR3 is 15 residues long. Germline lookup yields CDR1 LNHDA and CDR2 SQIVND (reference sequence). CDR3 sequence: CASTPGQGGGQPQHF. CDR3 nucleotide sequence: TGTGCCAGTACTCCCGGACAGGGCGGGGGACAGCCCCAGCATTTT.

The chain has TRBV19 and TRBJ1-5, with a tentative D call TRBD1 (6 bases). Per the germline V gene, CDR1 is LNHDA and CDR2 is SQIVND (reference sequence). V lost 4 bases to trimming and J lost 3 bases, with 13 bases between them. The CDR3 consists of 15 residues. CDR3 nucleotide sequence: TGTGCCAGTAGTAACGAGGACAGCCCCAATCAGCCCCAGCATTTT. Translation: CASSNEDSPNQPQHF.

This rearrangement joins TRBV21-1 to TRBJ1-4; the table's TRBD1 call for D was not verified on the DNA. TRBV21-1 is labeled a pseudogene. This CDR3 spans 14 amino acids. DNA for the CDR3: TGTGCCAGCACCCCGACAGCAACTAATGAAAAACTGTTTTTT. This encodes CASTPTATNEKLFF.

The V and J genes are TRBV6-1 and TRBJ1-4, with a weak D call TRBD1 (5 bases). Trimming removed 4 bases from V and 8 bases from J, with 20 bases in between. The length of the CDR3 is 16 residues. Per germline, CDR1 MNHNS and CDR2 SASEGT. CDR3 sequence (DNA): TGTGCCAGCAGTGCATCAACAGGATCGGGTGGCGAAAAACTGTTTTTT. It encodes CASSASTGSGGEKLFF.

The genes are TRBV7-2 and TRBJ1-2; 7 bases align to TRBD1. CDR1 and CDR2 from the germline V gene are SGHTA and FQGNSA. The CDR3 consists of 16 residues. V lost 2 bases, J lost 4 bases, and 10 bases stayed unmatched. Here the CDR3 reads CASSLPGTASVYGYTF. In DNA, the CDR3 is TGTGCCAGCAGCTTACCCGGGACAGCGTCCGTCTATGGCTACACCTTC.

Comments on this clone: The junction differs from germline at one of its ends, possibly a read error. Other nucleotide sequences from this sample produce the same CDR3. The chain recombines TRBV27 with TRBJ2-7, with no clear D. In germline, CDR1 is MNHEY, CDR2 SMNVEV (reference sequence). The CDR3 length is 15 residues. The CDR3 DNA is TGCGCCAGCAGTCCCCGAAAGCCATACCCCTACGAGCAGTACTTC. It is translated as CASSPRKPYPYEQYF.

This rearrangement joins TRBV5-6 to TRBJ1-2; 8 bases agree with TRBD1. The CDR3 totals 14 residues. CDR1 and CDR2 (germline): SGHDT, YYEEEE. The junction had 5 bases not matched to a gene; V was cut back by 2 bases and J by 5 bases. DNA for the CDR3: TGTGCCAGCAGCTTAGACAGGGGCCGGTATGGCTACACCTTC. Its translation is CASSLDRGRYGYTF.

The chain combines TRBV19 with TRBJ2-1; tentative D call: TRBD2 (5 bases). Germline V CDR1 and CDR2: LNHDA, SQIVND (reference sequence). V was pared by 1 base and J by 4 bases, with 8 bases between. This CDR3 is 14 amino acids long. Here the CDR3 reads CASSIGDYYNEQFF. Here the CDR3 DNA reads TGTGCCAGTAGTATAGGCGACTATTACAATGAGCAGTTCTTC. The full variable domain, its missing parts supplied by reference TRBV19 and TRBJ2-1, is DGGITQSPKYLFRKEGQNVTLSCEQNLNHDAMYWYRQDPGQGLRLIYYSQIVNDFQKGDIAEGYSVSREKKESFPLTVTSAQKNPTAFYLCASSIGDYYNEQFFGPGTRLTVL.

V and J are TRBV5-4 and TRBJ2-1, with TRBD1 matching over 7 bases. This CDR3 comprises 16 residues. Trimming took 4 bases from V and 0 from J; bases not matched to a gene: 7. Germline V CDR1 and CDR2: SGHNT, YYREEE (reference sequence). The CDR3 DNA sequence: TGTGCCAGCAGCCCCAGGACAGGCAGCTCCTACAATGAGCAGTTCTTC. Its translation is CASSPRTGSSYNEQFF.

The chain employs TRBV5-1 and TRBJ1-1; D remains ambiguous. V dropped 0 bases and J dropped 0 bases, with 9 bases sitting between them. Germline CDR1 and CDR2: SGHRS and YFSETQ. The CDR3 sequence is 15 residues long. In DNA, the CDR3 is TGCGCCAGCAGCTTGGTTAACAGCTTGAACACTGAAGCTTTCTTT. Amino acid sequence: CASSLVNSLNTEAFF.

V gene TRBV5-4 combines with J gene TRBJ1-2; TRBD1 aligns across 7 bases. CDR3 length: 14 amino acids. Germline-derived CDR1 and CDR2 are SGHNT and YYREEE (reference sequence). The V segment lost 0 bases and the J segment 12 bases; nucleotides outside the gene matches: 11. The CDR3 protein is CASSLAQFTGDDTF. As DNA, the CDR3 is TGTGCCAGCAGCTTGGCCCAATTTACAGGGGACGACACCTTC.

The V call is TRBV7-3, the J call TRBJ1-4, with 8 bases identical to TRBD1. Looked up from germline, CDR1 is SGHTA and CDR2 is FQGTGA. The CDR3 totals 13 residues. V trimming: 4 bases; J trimming: 7 bases; junction bases outside the gene matches: 2. The CDR3 spells CASSSGGSEKLFF. CDR3 coding DNA: TGTGCCAGCAGCTCAGGGGGCAGTGAAAAACTGTTTTTT.

The chain recombines TRBV11-2 with TRBJ1-2; TRBD1 matches at 8 bases. J was trimmed by 8 bases and V by 1 base; bases with no gene match: 9. There are 15 residues in the CDR3. Germline lookup yields CDR1 SGHAT and CDR2 FQNNGV. As DNA, the CDR3 is TGTGCCAGCAGCTTAGGGACAGGGAAAGGTCGGGGCTACACCTTC. This gives the protein CASSLGTGKGRGYTF.

V and J are TRBV7-2 and TRBJ2-3, with TRBD1 matching over 10 bases. This CDR3 contains 18 residues. With 1 base clipped from V and 6 bases from J, the junction kept 13 bases outside the gene matches. Per germline, CDR1 SGHTA and CDR2 FQGNSA. This CDR3 is CASSLVGGRTGGEDTQYF. CDR3 DNA: TGTGCCAGCAGCTTAGTAGGGGGACGGACAGGGGGAGAGGATACGCAGTATTTT.

V usage is TRBV28 and J usage is TRBJ2-1; no clear D. From germline, CDR1 is MDHEN and CDR2 SYDVKM. This CDR3 has 12 amino acids. V lost 6 bases and J 8 bases, leaving 11 bases between the germline ends. The CDR3 is CASRSYRYEQFF. In DNA, the CDR3 is TGTGCCAGCAGGAGCTACCGGTATGAGCAGTTCTTC. The full variable domain, rest sourced from reference TRBV28 and TRBJ2-1, is DVKVTQSSRYLVKRTGEKVFLECVQDMDHENMFWYRQDPGLGLRLIYFSYDVKMKEKGDIPEGYSVSREKKERFSLILESASTNQTSMYLCASRSYRYEQFFGPGTRLTVL.

This rearrangement joins TRBV6-5 to TRBJ2-5, with TRBD1 identical over 7 bases. The better agreement between TRBJ2-7 and the DNA end casts doubt on the J call. The CDR3 runs 15 residues. In germline, CDR1 is MNHEY, CDR2 SVGAGI. The CDR3 sequence is CASSSRDRGGSEQYF. The CDR3 coding sequence is TGTGCCAGCAGTAGCCGGGACAGAGGTGGGAGCGAGCAGTACTTC.

This rearrangement joins TRBV9 to TRBJ1-5; the D is unclear. Trimming removed 1 base from V and 4 bases from J, with 12 bases in between. Germline loops: CDR1 SGDLS, CDR2 YYNGEE. The CDR3 contains 15 residues. The DNA of the CDR3 is TGTGCCAGCAGCGTAAGCGGACTTCCAAATCAGCCCCAGCATTTT. Translated: CASSVSGLPNQPQHF. Combining the CDR3 with reference TRBV9 and TRBJ1-5 gives the whole variable domain DSGVTQTPKHLITATGQRVTLRCSPRSGDLSVYWYQQSLDQGLQFLIQYYNGEERAKGNILERFSAQQFPDLHSELNLSSLELGDSALYFCASSVSGLPNQPQHFGDGTRLSIL.

The chain couples TRBV5-4 to TRBJ2-6; no clear D gene. The CDR3 sequence is 13 residues long. Germline CDR1 is SGHNT and CDR2 is YYREEE (reference sequence). The V end was cut by 4 bases, the J end by 1 base, with 3 bases between. CDR3 DNA: TGTGCCAGCAGCCCATCTGGGGCCAACGTCCTGACTTTC. Its protein is CASSPSGANVLTF.

V is TRBV28 and J is TRBJ1-2; D ambiguous. This CDR3 has 15 residues. Trimming stripped 1 base from V and 1 base from J, with 10 bases between. Germline V gene sequence: CDR1 MDHEN, CDR2 SYDVKM. CDR3 protein: CASSLYGEFNYGYTF. Here the CDR3 DNA reads TGTGCCAGCAGTTTATATGGGGAGTTTAACTATGGCTACACCTTC.

This sequence joins TRBV9 and TRBJ2-3; 14 positions match TRBD2. Germline V gene sequence: CDR1 SGDLS, CDR2 YYNGEE. J gave up 1 base and V 0 bases, and 4 bases lay outside the gene matches. CDR3 length: 18 amino acids. CDR3 coding DNA: TGTGCCAGCAGCGTAGAGAAGGGACTAGCGGGGGGCACAGATACGCAGTATTTT. This gives the protein CASSVEKGLAGGTDTQYF.

V usage is TRBV29-1 and J usage is TRBJ1-1, with TRBD1 matching 9 bases. With V trimmed by 3 bases and J by 13 bases, 18 bases remained unmatched. CDR3 size: 15 residues. CDR1 and CDR2 from the germline V gene are SQVTM and ANQGSEA. CDR3 protein: CSVDSTPRDRAYGFF. For the CDR3, the DNA is TGCAGCGTTGATTCCACCCCCCGGGACAGGGCTTATGGTTTCTTT.